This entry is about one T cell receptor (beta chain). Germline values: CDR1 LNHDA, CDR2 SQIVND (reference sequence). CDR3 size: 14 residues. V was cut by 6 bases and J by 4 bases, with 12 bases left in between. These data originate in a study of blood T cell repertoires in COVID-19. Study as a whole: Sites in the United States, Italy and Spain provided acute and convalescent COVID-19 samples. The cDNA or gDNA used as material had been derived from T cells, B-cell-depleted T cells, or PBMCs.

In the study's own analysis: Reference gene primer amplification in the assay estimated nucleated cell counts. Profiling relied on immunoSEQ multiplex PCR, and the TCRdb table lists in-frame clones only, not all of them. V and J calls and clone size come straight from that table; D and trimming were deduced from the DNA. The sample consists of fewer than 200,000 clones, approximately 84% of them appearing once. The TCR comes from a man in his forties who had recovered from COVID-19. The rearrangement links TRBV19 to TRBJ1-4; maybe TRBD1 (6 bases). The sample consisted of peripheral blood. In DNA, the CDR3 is TGTGCCAGTAGGGGGGACAACAGTAATGAAAAACTGTTTTTT. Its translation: CASRGDNSNEKLFF.